This record concerns one T cell receptor (beta chain) sequence. The entry originates in a study of blood T cell repertoires in COVID-19. Study-level background: The analysed material was cDNA or gDNA that came from T cells, B-cell-depleted T cells, or PBMCs.

Cohorts were assigned according to the clinical history that participants reported. A COVID-19 case had been met by exposed participants during the 2 weeks before study entry. CDR1 and CDR2 from the germline V gene are SGHRS and YFSETQ. The trim removed 1 base at V and 2 bases at J, leaving 3 bases unmatched. This CDR3 is built from 15 residues. In the original workflow: Estimated nucleated cell counts came from reference gene primer amplification. Repertoires were generated with immunoSEQ multiplex PCR, while TCRdb's copy carries only in-frame clones and drops some. From that table come the V and J calls and clone size; the DNA was used to work out D and trimming. This table has some 320,000 clones, over 85% appearing once.

Sequenced: PBMCs or T cells enriched from blood (not recorded which). This sequence was found in a woman between 45 and 60 years old who had been exposed to COVID-19. The chain links TRBV5-1 to TRBJ1-5; TRBD1 matches at 7 bases. CDR3 nucleotide sequence: TGCGCCAGCAGCTTGACAGGGGCGGGCAATCAGCCCCAGCATTTT. Translating gives CASSLTGAGNQPQHF.